The clone carrying this T cell receptor (beta chain) was counted a few times. The data were taken from a study of identical twins. All donors were healthy Caucasians. TCRdb re-derived calls from the 5' RACE reads in MiXCR, one entry per CDR3 protein. Counted here are approximately 600,000 distinct CDR3 sequences, around a tenth occurring once; the ten biggest clones make up 2.5% to 3.5%. CDR3 size: 18 residues. These same records also appear under a second study, on yellow fever vaccine responses in identical twins.

Sequenced material: PBMCs. This TCR derives from a woman aged 18-30 years in good health. The gene calls are TRBV21-1 and TRBJ2-4; the table assigns TRBD2, which was not confirmed against the DNA. TRBV21-1 represents a pseudogene. The CDR3 spells CASSKRSGLVAAKNIQYF. For the CDR3, the DNA is TGTGCCAGCAGCAAAAGATCGGGACTAGTTGCGGCCAAAAACATTCAGTACTTC.